The rows below give T cell receptor beta chains drawn from one sample of a study of T cell changes during pregnancy in multiple sclerosis. Generated by immunoSEQ multiplex PCR, the TCRdb table keeps only in-frame clones and is missing some. Of tens of thousands of clones listed, 88% are singletons. Sequencing used peripheral blood, obtained in the first trimester of pregnancy. Source of these receptors: a female donor with multiple sclerosis, enrolled in a pregnancy study. The CDR3 runs from the conserved cysteine through the conserved F or W. A D gene is named only where the DNA matches it firmly. For some rows the clone size is stated as once, few or many, or as a class when expanded; others skip it.

j_gene | v_gene | d_gene | abundance | CDR3nt | CDR3aa
TRBJ1-1 | TRBV7-5 | NA | NA | TGTGTCACTACAGCAGGGGGGTTGGGCACTGAAGCTTTCTTT | CVTTAGGLGTEAFF
TRBJ2-7 | TRBV10-1 | TRBD2 | NA | TGCGCCAGCAGTGGGCTAGCGGGGTCCTACGAGCAGTACTTC | CASSGLAGSYEQYF
TRBJ1-4 | TRBV6-5 | NA | NA | TGTGCCAGCAGCCCCAGGGTGGGGGAAAAACTGTTTTTT | CASSPRVGEKLFF
TRBJ2-3 | TRBV5-1 | TRBD2 | once | TGCGCCAGCAGCTTGGGCTTGTGGGAGGGCCTGGATACGCAGTATTTT | CASSLGLWEGLDTQYF
TRBJ1-1 | TRBV11-2 | NA | NA | TGTGCCAGCAGCCGCTACACCGGGTTTGGTGAAGCTTTCTTT | CASSRYTGFGEAFF
TRBJ2-3 | TRBV6-1 | TRBD2 | NA | TGTGCCAGCAGTGGAGCTAGCGGGGGCACAGATACGCAGTATTTT | CASSGASGGTDTQYF
TRBJ1-2 | TRBV5-1 | TRBD1 | once | TGCGCCAGCAGCTTGGGGACAGGGGGCGGCTATGGCTACACCTTC | CASSLGTGGGYGYTF
TRBJ1-4 | TRBV11-2 | NA | NA | TGTGCCAGCCAGCGCTATCCCCTTGGGCTGTTTTTT | CASQRYPLGLFF
TRBJ2-1 | TRBV5-4 | NA | NA | TGTGCCAGCTGGGACTCCTCCTACAATGAGCAGTTCTTC | CASWDSSYNEQFF
TRBJ1-5 | TRBV19 | TRBD1 | NA | TGTGCCAGTAGGAAAGAGGGACAGGACTTTAGCAATCAGCCCCAGCATTTT | CASRKEGQDFSNQPQHF
TRBJ1-2 | TRBV30 | TRBD1 | NA | TGTGCCTGGAGTGTAGGGGGGACAGGCCCTAACTATGGCTACACCTTC | CAWSVGGTGPNYGYTF
TRBJ2-1 | TRBV27 | TRBD2 | NA | TGTGCCAGCAGTTCCCGGACTAGCGGGAGCTCCTACAATGAGCAGTTCTTC | CASSSRTSGSSYNEQFF
TRBJ1-1 | TRBV5-4 | NA | NA | TGTGCCAGCAGCTCCGGGACACTGAACACTGAAGCTTTCTTT | CASSSGTLNTEAFF
TRBJ2-7 | TRBV6-1 | NA | NA | TGTGCCACCCAGACTGACAGCGAGCAGTACTTC | CATQTDSEQYF
TRBJ2-1 | TRBV5-1 | TRBD1 | NA | TGCGCCAGCAGCTTGAGAGGGGGCTGGAATGAGCAGTTCTTC | CASSLRGGWNEQFF
TRBJ2-1 | TRBV12-5 | TRBD2 | NA | TGTGCTAGTGGCCCCAGGGGACTAGCGATAAATGAGCAGTTCTTC | CASGPRGLAINEQFF
TRBJ1-2 | TRBV9 | TRBD1 | NA | TGTGCCAGCAGCGGGAGACAGGGGTACTATGGCTACACCTTC | CASSGRQGYYGYTF
TRBJ1-2 | TRBV7-8 | NA | NA | TGTGCCAGCAGCTTCCGGGACACCCCGGGCGGCTACACCTTC | CASSFRDTPGGYTF
TRBJ2-7 | TRBV30 | TRBD2 | NA | TGTGCCTGGAGTGTGCAACAGGCGGGGGGTTACGAGCAGTACTTC | CAWSVQQAGGYEQYF
TRBJ1-1 | TRBV19 | NA | NA | TGTGCCAGTAGTATAGATGATGGGGGGTTGGCTGAAGCTTTCTTT | CASSIDDGGLAEAFF
TRBJ2-3 | TRBV19 | TRBD2 | NA | TGTGCCAGTAGTATAGGGGGCGGGAGAGTTACAGATACGCAGTATTTT | CASSIGGGRVTDTQYF
TRBJ2-1 | TRBV5-1 | TRBD2 | NA | TGCGCCAGCAGCCCCTCCGGGACTAGCGGGAGTGCCTACAATGAGCAGTTCTTC | CASSPSGTSGSAYNEQFF
TRBJ2-1 | TRBV9 | NA | NA | TGTGCCAGCAGCGCACCGCCGGGATCCTACAATGAGCAGTTCTTC | CASSAPPGSYNEQFF
TRBJ1-1 | TRBV2 | TRBD1 | NA | TGTGCCAGCAGAGTCTCAGGGGGCATTACTGAAGCTTTCTTT | CASRVSGGITEAFF
TRBJ1-5 | TRBV5-1 | TRBD1 | few | TGCGCCAGCAGCCCGGGAACAGGGGAACCCCCTTACAATCAGCCCCAGCATTTT | CASSPGTGEPPYNQPQHF
TRBJ1-3 | TRBV4-2 | NA | NA | TGTGCCAGCAGCCAAGATCTTAACAGCCTCTCTGGAAACACCATATATTTT | CASSQDLNSLSGNTIYF
TRBJ2-7 | TRBV7-3 | NA | NA | TGTGCCAGCAGCACACAGGGGGGGGACGAGCAGTACTTC | CASSTQGGDEQYF
TRBJ2-5 | TRBV4-3 | NA | NA | TGCGCCAGCAGCCAAGAGTACGGGACACTCCAAGAGACCCAGTACTTC | CASSQEYGTLQETQYF
TRBJ1-4 | TRBV5-1 | TRBD1 | NA | TGCGCCAGCAGCAACCGGGACAGGGGTAATGAAAAACTGTTTTTT | CASSNRDRGNEKLFF
TRBJ1-1 | TRBV4-1 | NA | few | TGCGCCAGCAGCCAACCTCAGGGAGGGATGAACACTGAAGCTTTCTTT | CASSQPQGGMNTEAFF
TRBJ2-1 | TRBV3-1/TRBV3-2 | NA | NA | TGTGCCAGTAAAAATGAGCAGTTCTTC | CASKNEQFF
TRBJ2-5 | TRBV12-2 | NA | NA | TGTGCAAGTCGCCGGCCCGGGACAGGGGTCCCTCTATGCCAAGAGACCCAGTACTTC | CASRRPGTGVPLCQETQYF
TRBJ2-7 | TRBV10-3 | TRBD2 | few | TGTGCCATCAGTGATACTCGGGCGGGAGGAGGCTACGAGCAGTACTTC | CAISDTRAGGGYEQYF
TRBJ2-1 | TRBV19 | NA | NA | TGTGCCAGTAGTATAGGTGACTCCAGCTCCTACAATGAGCAGTTCTTC | CASSIGDSSSYNEQFF
TRBJ2-7 | TRBV18 | TRBD1 | NA | TGTGCCAGCTCACCACAGAGAGATGGACAGGCCTACGAGCAGTACTTC | CASSPQRDGQAYEQYF
TRBJ2-3 | TRBV7-3 | TRBD2 | NA | TGTGCCAGCAACTCGGGGACTAGGGGAGATACGCAGTATTTT | CASNSGTRGDTQYF
TRBJ2-1 | TRBV2 | NA | NA | TGTGCCAGCAGTGTTTTAGCGGAGGGGAATGAGCAGTTCTTC | CASSVLAEGNEQFF
TRBJ1-5 | TRBV7-2 | TRBD1 | NA | TGTGCCAGCAGACCCGGGACAGGGATGGTTCAGCCCCAGCATTTT | CASRPGTGMVQPQHF
TRBJ2-3 | TRBV5-1 | TRBD1 | NA | TGCGCCAGCAGCCGGACAGGGGGCACAGATACGCAGTATTTT | CASSRTGGTDTQYF